The entry below gives a single T cell receptor (beta chain) sequence along with its context. Its antigen is unknown. The record originates from a study of T cell responses to AZD1222 COVID-19 vaccine. CDR3 length: 14 amino acids. Trimming pared 8 bases from V and 0 bases from J, leaving 10 bases between. Germline loops: CDR1 MGHRA, CDR2 YSYEKL. Generated by immunoSEQ multiplex PCR, the TCRdb table keeps only in-frame clones and is missing some. The sample lists approximately 210,000 clones; approximately 90% were seen once. Whole-study results and caveats: Only a handful of people who got AZD1222 tested seropositive at baseline. The sample set comprised mostly white British donors with more females, and clonal diversity was possibly underestimated.

The receptor was isolated from an adult who received the AZD1222 COVID-19 vaccine. V is TRBV4-1 and J is TRBJ1-4; D is unresolved. Source: peripheral blood, taken 28 days after the second AZD1222 dose. In DNA, the CDR3 is TGCGCCAGCGCCAAGTGGGCAACTAATGAAAAACTGTTTTTT. Its translation is CASAKWATNEKLFF.